This is a list of T cell receptor beta chains from one sample in a study of blood T cell repertoires in COVID-19. TCRdb's table, derived via immunoSEQ multiplex PCR, lists solely in-frame clones and lacks some. Of more than 150,000 clones in the sample, roughly 82% were seen once. Sequencing was done on a sample of PBMCs or T cells enriched from blood (not recorded which). These receptors originate from a man over 45 who had recovered from COVID-19. Both conserved end residues are part of each CDR3. Each record gives: D gene, clone size, V gene, J gene, CDR3 DNA, CDR3 protein. A D gene is named only where the DNA matches it firmly. Only part of the rows carry a size: once, few, many, or a class if the clone is expanded.

d_gene: .; abundance: .; v_gene: TRBV19; j_gene: TRBJ2-1; CDR3nt: TGTGCCAGCACTCCCGGACTAACTTACAATGAGCAGTTCTTC; CDR3aa: CASTPGLTYNEQFF
d_gene: .; abundance: .; v_gene: TRBV7-2; j_gene: TRBJ1-5; CDR3nt: TGTGCCAGCAGCCATGACACCTCACGAGCTCAGCCCCAGCATTTT; CDR3aa: CASSHDTSRAQPQHF
d_gene: .; abundance: .; v_gene: TRBV6-2/TRBV6-3; j_gene: TRBJ2-5; CDR3nt: TGTGCCAGCAGCCCTTCCCCCGCGGGCATTCGAGAGACCCAGTACTTC; CDR3aa: CASSPSPAGIRETQYF
d_gene: .; abundance: .; v_gene: TRBV3-1/TRBV3-2; j_gene: TRBJ2-6; CDR3nt: TGTGCCAGCAGCCAAGACAGGGCTCCTGGCGGGGCCAACGTCCTGACTTTC; CDR3aa: CASSQDRAPGGANVLTF
d_gene: TRBD1; abundance: .; v_gene: TRBV24-1; j_gene: TRBJ2-3; CDR3nt: TGTGCCACCAGTGACTCTCTATTACGGACACAGGGGGGTAAGGCAGATACGCAGTATTTT; CDR3aa: CATSDSLLRTQGGKADTQYF
d_gene: .; abundance: .; v_gene: TRBV5-3; j_gene: TRBJ2-7; CDR3nt: TGTGCCAGAAGCTTGGTGGTAGTCGTTCCCGAGGGCTCCTACGAGCAGTACTTC; CDR3aa: CARSLVVVVPEGSYEQYF
d_gene: TRBD2; abundance: few; v_gene: TRBV11-3; j_gene: TRBJ2-1; CDR3nt: TGTGCCAGCAGCCCGAACCATGGACTAGCGGGGGAGGATGAGCAGTTCTTC; CDR3aa: CASSPNHGLAGEDEQFF
d_gene: .; abundance: .; v_gene: TRBV6-6; j_gene: TRBJ1-3; CDR3nt: TGTGCCAGCAGTCGCTACGACAGACCCAGCTCTGGAAACACCATATATTTT; CDR3aa: CASSRYDRPSSGNTIYF
d_gene: .; abundance: .; v_gene: TRBV6-5; j_gene: TRBJ2-7; CDR3nt: TGTGCCAGCCCGGACAACTACGAGCAGTACTTC; CDR3aa: CASPDNYEQYF
d_gene: .; abundance: .; v_gene: TRBV13; j_gene: TRBJ2-5; CDR3nt: TGTGCCAGCAGCGGTAAGGACTGGTACCAAGAGACCCAGTACTTC; CDR3aa: CASSGKDWYQETQYF
d_gene: TRBD2; abundance: .; v_gene: TRBV7-8; j_gene: TRBJ2-3; CDR3nt: TGTGCCAGCAGCTTAAGTGCTAGCGGGGGACCGAATACGCAGTATTTT; CDR3aa: CASSLSASGGPNTQYF
d_gene: .; abundance: few; v_gene: TRBV5-6; j_gene: TRBJ2-7; CDR3nt: TGTGCCAGCAGCCGGGAGAGCGAGCAGTACTTC; CDR3aa: CASSRESEQYF
d_gene: .; abundance: .; v_gene: TRBV15; j_gene: TRBJ2-2; CDR3nt: TGTGCCACCAGCAGAGGGACAGCCGAGAACACCGGGGAGCTGTTTTTT; CDR3aa: CATSRGTAENTGELFF
d_gene: TRBD1; abundance: once; v_gene: TRBV29-1; j_gene: TRBJ2-5; CDR3nt: TGCAGCGTTGGAGGGACAGGGGGGAGCAGAGCCCAGTACTTC; CDR3aa: CSVGGTGGSRAQYF
d_gene: TRBD2; abundance: .; v_gene: TRBV4-2; j_gene: TRBJ2-5; CDR3nt: TGTGCCAGCAGCCGGACTAGCGGGGGGTCCCAAGAGACCCAGTACTTC; CDR3aa: CASSRTSGGSQETQYF
d_gene: .; abundance: .; v_gene: TRBV27; j_gene: TRBJ2-4; CDR3nt: TGTGCCAGCGGGATTATCCGGGACACCGTTTTAGCCAAAAACATTCAGTACTTC; CDR3aa: CASGIIRDTVLAKNIQYF
d_gene: .; abundance: .; v_gene: TRBV6-4; j_gene: TRBJ2-3; CDR3nt: TGTGCCAGCAGTGACTCACTGAGCACAGATACGCAGTATTTT; CDR3aa: CASSDSLSTDTQYF
d_gene: .; abundance: .; v_gene: TRBV23-1; j_gene: TRBJ1-1; CDR3nt: TGCGCCAGCTCCCAACATCATCAGGGTCTTAACACTGAAGCTTTCTTT; CDR3aa: CASSQHHQGLNTEAFF
d_gene: .; abundance: few; v_gene: TRBV11-2; j_gene: TRBJ1-1; CDR3nt: TGTGCCAGCAGCCCCACCTCAGGGCTTGAAGCTTTCTTT; CDR3aa: CASSPTSGLEAFF
d_gene: .; abundance: .; v_gene: TRBV5-4; j_gene: TRBJ1-1; CDR3nt: TGTGCCAGCAGGGACTCAATGACGACTGAAGCTTTCTTT; CDR3aa: CASRDSMTTEAFF
d_gene: .; abundance: .; v_gene: TRBV10-1; j_gene: TRBJ1-4; CDR3nt: TGCGCCAGCAGTGAGTCTTCGGACGGAGGGGAAAAACTGTTTTTT; CDR3aa: CASSESSDGGEKLFF
d_gene: TRBD1; abundance: .; v_gene: TRBV7-8; j_gene: TRBJ2-7; CDR3nt: TGTGCCAGCAGCCCGCTGGCAGGGGGCCACGAGCAGTACTTC; CDR3aa: CASSPLAGGHEQYF
d_gene: TRBD2; abundance: .; v_gene: TRBV5-5; j_gene: TRBJ2-7; CDR3nt: TGTGCCAGCAGGCTGGGTTGGGGGGGACTAGCGGGACTCGAGCAGTACTTC; CDR3aa: CASRLGWGGLAGLEQYF
d_gene: .; abundance: .; v_gene: TRBV19; j_gene: TRBJ2-3; CDR3nt: TGTGCCAGTAGTATCGCAGGGGCCACAGATACGCAGTATTTT; CDR3aa: CASSIAGATDTQYF
d_gene: .; abundance: once; v_gene: TRBV5-6; j_gene: TRBJ1-3; CDR3nt: TGTGCCAGCAGCTTTCGAAGCGCTGCTGGAAACACCATATATTTT; CDR3aa: CASSFRSAAGNTIYF
d_gene: TRBD1; abundance: .; v_gene: TRBV10-3; j_gene: TRBJ1-4; CDR3nt: TGTGCCATCAGTGAGTCGACCCGGACAGGGACGACTAATGAAAAACTGTTTTTT; CDR3aa: CAISESTRTGTTNEKLFF